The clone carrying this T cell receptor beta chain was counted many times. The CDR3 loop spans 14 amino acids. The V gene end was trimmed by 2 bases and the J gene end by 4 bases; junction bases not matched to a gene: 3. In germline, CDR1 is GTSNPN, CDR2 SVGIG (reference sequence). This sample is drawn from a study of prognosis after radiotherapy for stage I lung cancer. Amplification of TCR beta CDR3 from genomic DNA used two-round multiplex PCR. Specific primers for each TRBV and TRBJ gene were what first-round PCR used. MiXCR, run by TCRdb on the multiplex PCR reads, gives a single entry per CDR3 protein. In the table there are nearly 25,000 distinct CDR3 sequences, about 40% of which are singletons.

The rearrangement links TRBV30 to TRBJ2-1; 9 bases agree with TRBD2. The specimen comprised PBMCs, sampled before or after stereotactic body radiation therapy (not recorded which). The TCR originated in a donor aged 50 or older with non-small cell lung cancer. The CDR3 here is CAWSSSGIYNEQFF. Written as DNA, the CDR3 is TGTGCCTGGAGTTCTAGCGGGATTTACAATGAGCAGTTCTTC.